This T cell receptor beta chain was retrieved from a study of blood T cells in healthy people across ages. V shed 0 bases and J shed 0 bases, with 6 bases lying between them. The CDR3 runs 15 residues. From germline, CDR1 is DFQATT and CDR2 SNEGSKA (reference sequence). Combining a sample-barcoded 5' primer with a J-beta primer mix, a second PCR ran for roughly 7 to 11 cycles. MiXCR was run by TCRdb on the 5' RACE reads, yielding one entry per CDR3 protein. The sample holds over a million distinct CDR3 sequences, 20% to 25% seen once. Each donor's blood draw was 8.5 to 10 milliliters of peripheral blood. The same data also contributed to another study, on T cells of mothers and their children.

The sequenced sample consisted of blood. This clonotype was sampled from a girl aged 2-15 years in good health. The chain employs TRBV20-1 and TRBJ2-6; D gene uncertain. CDR3 coding DNA: TGCAGTGCTAGAGATCAGAACTCTGGGGCCAACGTCCTGACTTTC. Residues: CSARDQNSGANVLTF.